This note documents a single TCR beta chain sequence. The CDR3 has 15 amino acids. The V gene lost 5 bases and the J gene lost 2 bases, with 14 bases spanning the gap. In germline, CDR1 is MDHEN, CDR2 SYDVKM. The data are from a study of cytomegalovirus exposure and HLA in healthy donors. TCRdb's table, derived via immunoSEQ multiplex PCR, lists solely in-frame clones and lacks some. The top ten hold around a sixth of the sample, which has 150,000 to 200,000 clones, 75% to 90% seen once. The chain has TRBV28 and TRBJ2-3; maybe TRBD2 (5 bases). Specimen: PBMCs. This clonotype was obtained from a man aged 18 to 30 in good health and CMV-seropositive. The CDR3 loop reads CASSTEDSVTDTQYF. In DNA form, the CDR3 reads TGTGCCAGCAGTACCGAAGATAGCGTCACAGATACGCAGTATTTT.